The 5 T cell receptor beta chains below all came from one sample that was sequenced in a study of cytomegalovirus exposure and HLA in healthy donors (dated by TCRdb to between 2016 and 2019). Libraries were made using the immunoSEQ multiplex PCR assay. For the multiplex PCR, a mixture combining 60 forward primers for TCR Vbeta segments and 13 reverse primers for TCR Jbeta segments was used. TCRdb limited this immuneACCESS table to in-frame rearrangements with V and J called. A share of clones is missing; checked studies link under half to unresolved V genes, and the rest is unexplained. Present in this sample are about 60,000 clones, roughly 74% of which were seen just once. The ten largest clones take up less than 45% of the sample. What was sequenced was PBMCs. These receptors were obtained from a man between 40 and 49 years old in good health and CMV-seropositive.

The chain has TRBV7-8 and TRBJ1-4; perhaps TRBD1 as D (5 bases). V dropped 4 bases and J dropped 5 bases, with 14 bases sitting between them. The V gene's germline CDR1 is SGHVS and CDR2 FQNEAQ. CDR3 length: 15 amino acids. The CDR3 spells CASSSSWGLNEKLFF. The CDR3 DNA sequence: TGTGCCAGCAGCTCATCATGGGGCCTAAATGAAAAACTGTTTTTT.

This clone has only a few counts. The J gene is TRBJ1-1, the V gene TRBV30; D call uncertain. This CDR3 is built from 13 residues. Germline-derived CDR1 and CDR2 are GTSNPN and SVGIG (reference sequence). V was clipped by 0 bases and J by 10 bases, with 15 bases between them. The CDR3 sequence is CAWSVPLEFGAFF. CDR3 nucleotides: TGTGCCTGGAGTGTACCGTTAGAATTCGGAGCTTTCTTT.

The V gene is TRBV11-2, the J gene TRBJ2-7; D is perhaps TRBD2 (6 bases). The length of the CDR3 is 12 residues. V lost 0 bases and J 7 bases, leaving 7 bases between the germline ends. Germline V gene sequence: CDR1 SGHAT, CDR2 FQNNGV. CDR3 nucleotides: TGTGCCAGCAGCTTAGATCGGGGGGAGCAGTACTTC. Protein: CASSLDRGEQYF.

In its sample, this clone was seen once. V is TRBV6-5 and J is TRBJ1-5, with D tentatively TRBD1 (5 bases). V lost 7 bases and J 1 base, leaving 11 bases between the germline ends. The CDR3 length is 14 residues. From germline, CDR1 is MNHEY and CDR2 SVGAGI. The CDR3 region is CASKDTTSNQPQHF. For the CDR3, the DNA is TGTGCCAGCAAGGACACGACGAGCAATCAGCCCCAGCATTTT.

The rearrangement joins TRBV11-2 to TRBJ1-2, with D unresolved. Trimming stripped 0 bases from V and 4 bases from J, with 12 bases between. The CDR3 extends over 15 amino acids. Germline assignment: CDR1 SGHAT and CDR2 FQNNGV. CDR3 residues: CASSLDFAGIYGYTF. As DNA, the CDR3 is TGTGCCAGCAGCTTAGATTTTGCAGGAATCTATGGCTACACCTTC.